A selection of T cell receptor beta chains follows, all from one sample in a study of T cells after posttransplantation cyclophosphamide. Only in-frame clones appear in the TCRdb table, and some are missing; sequencing was by immunoSEQ multiplex PCR. This table holds 50,000 to 55,000 clones, around 83% found once. The sample consisted of PBMCs. These receptors all come from a man younger than 40 with a blood cancer, CMV-positive, and with a related stem cell donor. Each CDR3 is given with its conserved first and last residue. Each record gives: V gene, CDR3 length, clone size, J gene, D gene, CDR3 protein, CDR3 DNA. The D gene is left open where the match is weak. Size tells how often a clone was seen (once, few, many) or the class of an expanded clone, and some rows leave it out.

v_call: TRBV7-9; cdr3_length: 14; clone_size: NA; j_call: TRBJ1-2; d_call: NA; cdr3_aa: CASSLGGISYGYTF; cdr3_nt: TGTGCCAGCAGCTTGGGAGGGATCAGCTATGGCTACACCTTC
v_call: TRBV28; cdr3_length: 14; clone_size: NA; j_call: TRBJ1-2; d_call: NA; cdr3_aa: CASSTQGTNYGYTF; cdr3_nt: TGTGCCAGCAGTACACAGGGTACTAACTATGGCTACACCTTC
v_call: TRBV4-2; cdr3_length: 17; clone_size: few; j_call: TRBJ2-7; d_call: NA; cdr3_aa: CASSLTQGTSQGAEQYF; cdr3_nt: TGTGCCAGCAGCCTGACCCAGGGGACATCTCAAGGGGCCGAGCAGTACTTC
v_call: TRBV28; cdr3_length: 13; clone_size: NA; j_call: TRBJ2-7; d_call: NA; cdr3_aa: CASSIGAHYEQYF; cdr3_nt: TGTGCCAGCAGTATAGGGGCCCACTACGAGCAGTACTTC
v_call: TRBV9; cdr3_length: 15; clone_size: few; j_call: TRBJ1-3; d_call: TRBD1; cdr3_aa: CASSVEGGDGNTIYF; cdr3_nt: TGTGCCAGCAGCGTAGAAGGGGGCGATGGAAACACCATATATTTT
v_call: TRBV6-5; cdr3_length: 16; clone_size: NA; j_call: TRBJ2-7; d_call: NA; cdr3_aa: CASSYSIGQGTYEQYF; cdr3_nt: TGTGCCAGCAGTTACTCGATCGGTCAGGGGACCTACGAGCAGTACTTC
v_call: TRBV19; cdr3_length: 14; clone_size: NA; j_call: TRBJ2-7; d_call: TRBD1; cdr3_aa: CASSPGTGRYEQYF; cdr3_nt: TGTGCCAGTAGTCCCGGGACAGGGAGGTACGAGCAGTACTTC
v_call: TRBV11-2; cdr3_length: 19; clone_size: NA; j_call: TRBJ2-3; d_call: TRBD2; cdr3_aa: CASSLVSPRLAGGSDTQYF; cdr3_nt: TGTGCCAGCAGCTTAGTTTCCCCCCGACTAGCGGGAGGGAGCGATACGCAGTATTTT
v_call: TRBV2; cdr3_length: 14; clone_size: once; j_call: TRBJ2-1; d_call: NA; cdr3_aa: CASIGWAGRNEQFF; cdr3_nt: TGTGCCAGCATTGGATGGGCAGGTCGCAATGAGCAGTTCTTC
v_call: TRBV5-6; cdr3_length: 13; clone_size: once; j_call: TRBJ1-2; d_call: TRBD1; cdr3_aa: CASSSDRGFGYTF; cdr3_nt: TGTGCCAGCAGCTCGGACAGGGGCTTTGGCTACACCTTC
v_call: TRBV28; cdr3_length: 13; clone_size: NA; j_call: TRBJ1-1; d_call: TRBD1; cdr3_aa: CASSLSGGSEAFF; cdr3_nt: TGTGCCAGCAGTTTATCAGGGGGCTCTGAAGCTTTCTTT
v_call: TRBV28; cdr3_length: 15; clone_size: NA; j_call: TRBJ1-5; d_call: TRBD1; cdr3_aa: CASSSDRGQDQPQHF; cdr3_nt: TGTGCCAGCAGTTCCGACAGGGGGCAAGATCAGCCCCAGCATTTT
v_call: TRBV2; cdr3_length: 15; clone_size: NA; j_call: TRBJ2-1; d_call: TRBD2; cdr3_aa: CASRGASGAYNEQFF; cdr3_nt: TGTGCCAGCAGGGGGGCTAGCGGGGCATACAATGAGCAGTTCTTC
v_call: TRBV5-1; cdr3_length: 15; clone_size: few; j_call: TRBJ2-7; d_call: TRBD2; cdr3_aa: CASSQAGGGNYEQYF; cdr3_nt: TGCGCCAGCAGCCAGGCGGGAGGAGGTAACTACGAGCAGTACTTC
v_call: TRBV9; cdr3_length: 16; clone_size: NA; j_call: TRBJ2-1; d_call: NA; cdr3_aa: CASSYRDFSSYNEQFF; cdr3_nt: TGTGCCAGCAGTTATCGGGACTTCAGCTCCTACAATGAGCAGTTCTTC
v_call: TRBV5-4; cdr3_length: 14; clone_size: NA; j_call: TRBJ1-3; d_call: NA; cdr3_aa: CASRYWSSGNTIYF; cdr3_nt: TGTGCCAGCAGGTATTGGAGCTCTGGAAACACCATATATTTT
v_call: TRBV5-6; cdr3_length: 14; clone_size: NA; j_call: TRBJ2-7; d_call: NA; cdr3_aa: CASSPGDWPYEQYF; cdr3_nt: TGTGCCAGCAGCCCTGGGGACTGGCCTTACGAGCAGTACTTC
v_call: TRBV30; cdr3_length: 13; clone_size: NA; j_call: TRBJ2-7; d_call: NA; cdr3_aa: CACQPPGLSEQYF; cdr3_nt: TGTGCCTGCCAACCTCCGGGACTCAGCGAGCAGTACTTC
v_call: TRBV5-1; cdr3_length: 15; clone_size: NA; j_call: TRBJ2-2; d_call: TRBD1; cdr3_aa: CASSPDRVNTGELFF; cdr3_nt: TGCGCCAGCAGCCCGGACAGGGTGAACACCGGGGAGCTGTTTTTT
v_call: TRBV2; cdr3_length: 14; clone_size: once; j_call: TRBJ2-7; d_call: NA; cdr3_aa: CASSEGDRTYEQYF; cdr3_nt: TGTGCCAGCAGTGAAGGCGACAGGACCTACGAGCAGTACTTC
v_call: TRBV6-5; cdr3_length: 16; clone_size: NA; j_call: TRBJ2-1; d_call: TRBD2; cdr3_aa: CASSYSLGFGGNEQFF; cdr3_nt: TGTGCCAGCAGTTACAGTTTGGGGTTCGGGGGGAATGAGCAGTTCTTC
v_call: TRBV14; cdr3_length: 15; clone_size: NA; j_call: TRBJ2-3; d_call: TRBD2; cdr3_aa: CASSPRLAGGNTQYF; cdr3_nt: TGTGCCAGCAGTCCTCGACTAGCGGGAGGGAATACGCAGTATTTT
v_call: TRBV5-4; cdr3_length: 15; clone_size: NA; j_call: TRBJ1-1; d_call: TRBD1; cdr3_aa: CASSHRDRVNTEAFF; cdr3_nt: TGTGCCAGCAGCCACCGTGACAGGGTGAACACTGAAGCTTTCTTT
v_call: TRBV2; cdr3_length: 14; clone_size: NA; j_call: TRBJ1-1; d_call: NA; cdr3_aa: CASSEARGWAEAFF; cdr3_nt: TGTGCCAGCAGTGAAGCTCGGGGGTGGGCTGAAGCTTTCTTT
v_call: TRBV2; cdr3_length: 16; clone_size: NA; j_call: TRBJ2-1; d_call: NA; cdr3_aa: CASSDPGRRYLNEQFF; cdr3_nt: TGTGCCAGCAGTGACCCGGGCCGGAGGTATCTCAATGAGCAGTTCTTC
v_call: TRBV4-2; cdr3_length: 15; clone_size: few; j_call: TRBJ1-1; d_call: TRBD1; cdr3_aa: CASSHLNSGGTEAFF; cdr3_nt: TGTGCCAGCAGCCATCTCAACTCAGGGGGCACTGAAGCTTTCTTT
v_call: TRBV21-1; cdr3_length: 18; clone_size: NA; j_call: TRBJ2-7; d_call: NA; cdr3_aa: CASSTWERPSGRAYEQYF; cdr3_nt: TGTGCCAGCAGCACGTGGGAGAGGCCCAGCGGGAGGGCCTACGAGCAGTACTTC
v_call: TRBV2; cdr3_length: 14; clone_size: NA; j_call: TRBJ2-7; d_call: NA; cdr3_aa: CASDGGGVIYEQYF; cdr3_nt: TGTGCCAGTGATGGGGGAGGAGTAATCTACGAGCAGTACTTC
v_call: TRBV19; cdr3_length: 15; clone_size: NA; j_call: TRBJ2-2; d_call: NA; cdr3_aa: CASSLGQTNTGELFF; cdr3_nt: TGTGCCAGTAGCCTAGGACAGACGAACACCGGGGAGCTGTTTTTT
v_call: TRBV6-1; cdr3_length: 13; clone_size: NA; j_call: TRBJ1-1; d_call: NA; cdr3_aa: CASSLPGFTEAFF; cdr3_nt: TGTGCCAGCAGTCTTCCAGGGTTCACTGAAGCTTTCTTT
v_call: TRBV11-2; cdr3_length: 14; clone_size: NA; j_call: TRBJ2-7; d_call: NA; cdr3_aa: CASSLGLAHLEQYF; cdr3_nt: TGTGCCAGCAGCTTAGGGCTAGCCCATCTCGAGCAGTACTTC
v_call: TRBV5-4; cdr3_length: 16; clone_size: NA; j_call: TRBJ1-1; d_call: NA; cdr3_aa: CAGSLGATGVNTEAFF; cdr3_nt: TGTGCCGGCAGCTTGGGGGCGACGGGAGTGAACACTGAAGCTTTCTTT
v_call: TRBV4-3; cdr3_length: 19; clone_size: few; j_call: TRBJ2-7; d_call: NA; cdr3_aa: CASSQGRLRGGHPTYEQYF; cdr3_nt: TGCGCCAGCAGCCAAGGTCGGTTGCGGGGAGGACATCCTACCTACGAGCAGTACTTC
v_call: TRBV9; cdr3_length: 16; clone_size: NA; j_call: TRBJ2-7; d_call: NA; cdr3_aa: CASSVAGGPNTYEQYF; cdr3_nt: TGTGCCAGCAGCGTAGCCGGGGGACCTAACACCTACGAGCAGTACTTC
v_call: TRBV28; cdr3_length: 14; clone_size: NA; j_call: TRBJ1-3; d_call: NA; cdr3_aa: CASSFLPPGNTIYF; cdr3_nt: TGTGCCAGCAGTTTCCTCCCCCCTGGAAACACCATATATTTT
v_call: TRBV27; cdr3_length: 15; clone_size: NA; j_call: TRBJ2-2; d_call: TRBD2; cdr3_aa: CASSLGAGVHGELFF; cdr3_nt: TGTGCCAGCAGTTTGGGAGCGGGAGTTCACGGGGAGCTGTTTTTT
v_call: TRBV9; cdr3_length: 16; clone_size: NA; j_call: TRBJ2-5; d_call: TRBD1; cdr3_aa: CASSVEVQGALGTQYF; cdr3_nt: TGTGCCAGCAGCGTAGAGGTACAGGGGGCGCTGGGGACCCAGTACTTC
v_call: TRBV19; cdr3_length: 15; clone_size: NA; j_call: TRBJ1-2; d_call: NA; cdr3_aa: CASSIRQIGLYGYTF; cdr3_nt: TGTGCCAGTAGTATCAGACAAATTGGACTCTATGGCTACACCTTC
v_call: TRBV5-6; cdr3_length: 16; clone_size: NA; j_call: TRBJ2-7; d_call: TRBD2; cdr3_aa: CASSLGLAGDTYEQYF; cdr3_nt: TGTGCCAGCAGCTTGGGGCTAGCGGGAGACACCTACGAGCAGTACTTC
v_call: TRBV9; cdr3_length: 16; clone_size: NA; j_call: TRBJ2-1; d_call: TRBD2; cdr3_aa: CASSVGAGGPFNEQFF; cdr3_nt: TGTGCCAGCAGCGTAGGGGCGGGAGGGCCCTTTAATGAGCAGTTCTTC
v_call: TRBV7-9; cdr3_length: 14; clone_size: NA; j_call: TRBJ2-5; d_call: TRBD2; cdr3_aa: CASSHSGTQETQYF; cdr3_nt: TGTGCCAGCAGCCATAGCGGGACCCAAGAGACCCAGTACTTC
v_call: TRBV5-1; cdr3_length: 18; clone_size: once; j_call: TRBJ2-6; d_call: NA; cdr3_aa: CASSLAGPAEPGANVLTF; cdr3_nt: TGCGCCAGCAGCTTGGCGGGTCCCGCGGAACCTGGGGCCAACGTCCTGACTTTC
v_call: TRBV6-4; cdr3_length: 15; clone_size: once; j_call: TRBJ2-2; d_call: TRBD2; cdr3_aa: CASSPSAGGPGELFF; cdr3_nt: TGTGCCAGCAGCCCTTCAGCGGGAGGACCCGGGGAGCTGTTTTTT
v_call: TRBV28; cdr3_length: 16; clone_size: NA; j_call: TRBJ1-1; d_call: NA; cdr3_aa: CASSFQGRSKNTEAFF; cdr3_nt: TGTGCCAGCAGTTTTCAGGGCAGGAGTAAAAACACTGAAGCTTTCTTT
v_call: TRBV11-2; cdr3_length: 16; clone_size: NA; j_call: TRBJ2-3; d_call: TRBD2; cdr3_aa: CASSGGTSGSSDTQYF; cdr3_nt: TGTGCCAGCAGCGGCGGCACTAGCGGGAGTTCAGATACGCAGTATTTT
v_call: TRBV4-1; cdr3_length: 15; clone_size: NA; j_call: TRBJ1-5; d_call: NA; cdr3_aa: CASSQGAGNNQPQHF; cdr3_nt: TGCGCCAGCAGCCAAGGTGCGGGGAACAATCAGCCCCAGCATTTT
v_call: TRBV5-1; cdr3_length: 17; clone_size: NA; j_call: TRBJ2-6; d_call: NA; cdr3_aa: CASSSGTQMTGANVLTF; cdr3_nt: TGCGCCAGCAGTTCCGGGACTCAGATGACTGGGGCCAACGTCCTGACTTTC
v_call: TRBV5-1; cdr3_length: 13; clone_size: NA; j_call: TRBJ1-2; d_call: NA; cdr3_aa: CASSLALTDGYTF; cdr3_nt: TGCGCCAGCAGCTTGGCTTTGACAGATGGCTACACCTTC
v_call: TRBV5-6; cdr3_length: 14; clone_size: once; j_call: TRBJ1-1; d_call: NA; cdr3_aa: CASSSRGRNTEAFF; cdr3_nt: TGTGCCAGCAGTTCCAGGGGCAGGAACACTGAAGCTTTCTTT
v_call: TRBV2; cdr3_length: 13; clone_size: few; j_call: TRBJ1-4; d_call: NA; cdr3_aa: CASIPGLHEKLFF; cdr3_nt: TGTGCCAGCATACCGGGACTGCATGAAAAACTGTTTTTT
v_call: TRBV10-3; cdr3_length: 16; clone_size: NA; j_call: TRBJ1-1; d_call: TRBD1; cdr3_aa: CAISEARTGPNTEAFF; cdr3_nt: TGTGCCATCAGTGAGGCCCGGACAGGACCGAACACTGAAGCTTTCTTT
v_call: TRBV28; cdr3_length: 14; clone_size: NA; j_call: TRBJ1-2; d_call: TRBD1; cdr3_aa: CASSLVDRGRGYTF; cdr3_nt: TGTGCCAGCAGTTTAGTCGACAGGGGAAGGGGCTACACCTTC
v_call: TRBV4-3; cdr3_length: 16; clone_size: NA; j_call: TRBJ1-2; d_call: NA; cdr3_aa: CASSQDRQGGNYGYTF; cdr3_nt: TGCGCCAGCAGCCAAGATCGGCAGGGAGGGAACTATGGCTACACCTTC
v_call: TRBV30; cdr3_length: 11; clone_size: NA; j_call: TRBJ2-5; d_call: NA; cdr3_aa: CAWSSGETQYF; cdr3_nt: TGTGCCTGGTCCTCGGGGGAGACCCAGTACTTC
v_call: TRBV29-1; cdr3_length: 15; clone_size: NA; j_call: TRBJ1-1; d_call: TRBD1; cdr3_aa: CSVERDRVGEHEAFF; cdr3_nt: TGCAGCGTCGAACGCGACAGGGTTGGAGAACATGAAGCTTTCTTT